This T cell receptor beta chain was observed in a study of blood T cell repertoires in COVID-19 (dated by TCRdb to the early 2020s). As for the study more broadly: Samples covering the acute and convalescent phases of COVID-19 were provided by collaborators in the United States, Italy and Spain. The material from the prospective study consisted of cDNA or gDNA derived from T cells, B-cell-depleted T cells, or PBMCs. Subjects who had been exposed to COVID-19, were actively infected with it, or had recovered from it provided the deeply sampled blood TCRbeta repertoires that made up the dataset. The repertoires were released in a freely available public database intended as a resource for research on the immune response to SARS-CoV-2. The samples were drawn from two sources: the first 160 participants of the ongoing ImmuneRACE study, and 1,000 to 1,500 subjects contributed by 6 global collaborators. Nearly every sample came with metadata listing a de-identified subject ID, COVID-19 status, age in years and sex. Where available, HLA class I and class II types were obtained from metadata supplied by the sample provider rather than from assay-based typing.

This clone was seen just once. No antigen is known for it. No base qualities exist here, and no much larger clone lies one base off it. The germline ends are 12 bases apart after V is trimmed by 4 bases and J by 5 bases. CDR1 SGDLS and CDR2 YYNGEE were looked up in the germline V gene. The CDR3 numbers 13 residues from cysteine through phenylalanine. Only the CDR3 DNA stays, 39 bases, in frame from base 1. Collaborating institutions collected whole blood in K2EDTA tubes following their own protocols. For TCRbeta analysis, collaborators shipped samples as frozen whole blood, isolated PBMCs, or DNA extracted from either of those sample types. Overall study outcomes, separate from this receptor: The amount of clinical and demographic metadata varied by source and participant and was provided uncurated.

The immunoSEQ Assay, a bias-controlled multiplex PCR, was used to amplify TCRbeta CDR3 regions from genomic DNA. In the paper's pipeline: The number of nucleated cells in each sample was estimated by amplification of reference gene primers within the assay. Sequence reads were collapsed and filtered to measure the absolute abundance of every unique TCRbeta CDR3 rearrangement. Productive Simpson clonality was computed per sample as the square root of Simpson's diversity index over productive rearrangements. TCRdb's version of the immuneACCESS table is confined to in-frame rearrangements and falls short of the full clone set. An unresolved V gene accounts for under half of the shortfall where checked; the remainder is of unknown origin. The DNA gave D and trimming, while V, J and clone size come from that table. The sample table lists 80,000 or so clones, 70% to 90% of them with a count of one. The top ten constitute roughly 16% of the sample.

In this chain, TRBV9 is recombined with TRBJ1-1; the D gene cannot be resolved reliably. Input material: peripheral blood. The sequence came from a woman of 80 years or more with acute or convalescent COVID-19. The CDR3 is CASSPREITEAFF. At the DNA level, the sequence is TGTGCCAGCAGCCCCCGGGAGATTACTGAAGCTTTCTTT.